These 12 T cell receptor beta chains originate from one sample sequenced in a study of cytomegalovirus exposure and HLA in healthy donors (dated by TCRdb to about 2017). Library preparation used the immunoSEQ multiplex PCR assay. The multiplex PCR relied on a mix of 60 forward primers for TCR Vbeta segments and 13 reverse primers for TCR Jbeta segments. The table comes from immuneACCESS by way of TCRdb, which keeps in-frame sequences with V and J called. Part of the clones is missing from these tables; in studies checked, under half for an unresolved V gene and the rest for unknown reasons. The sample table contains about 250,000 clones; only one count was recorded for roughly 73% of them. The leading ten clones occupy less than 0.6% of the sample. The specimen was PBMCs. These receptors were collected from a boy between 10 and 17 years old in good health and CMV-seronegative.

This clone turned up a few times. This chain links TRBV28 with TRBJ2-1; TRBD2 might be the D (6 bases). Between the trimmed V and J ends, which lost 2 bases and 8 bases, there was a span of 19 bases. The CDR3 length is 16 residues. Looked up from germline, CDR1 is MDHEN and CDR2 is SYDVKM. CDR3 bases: TGTGCCAGCAGTTTAAGAGGGAGGATATTTGGCGATGAGCAGTTCTTC. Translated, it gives CASSLRGRIFGDEQFF.

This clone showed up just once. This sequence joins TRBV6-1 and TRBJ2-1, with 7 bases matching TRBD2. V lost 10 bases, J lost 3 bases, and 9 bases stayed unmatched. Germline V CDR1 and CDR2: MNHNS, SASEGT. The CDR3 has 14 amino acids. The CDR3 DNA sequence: TGTGCCACCGCCCGGCTAGCGGACTACAATGAGCAGTTCTTC. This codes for CATARLADYNEQFF.

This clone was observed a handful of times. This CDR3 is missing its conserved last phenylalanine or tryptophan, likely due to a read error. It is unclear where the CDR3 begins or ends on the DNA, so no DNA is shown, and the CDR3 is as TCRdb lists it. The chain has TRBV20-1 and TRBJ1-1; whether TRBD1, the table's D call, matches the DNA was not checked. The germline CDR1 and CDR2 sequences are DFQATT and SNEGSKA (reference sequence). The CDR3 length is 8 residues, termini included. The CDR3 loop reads CSATRDRG.

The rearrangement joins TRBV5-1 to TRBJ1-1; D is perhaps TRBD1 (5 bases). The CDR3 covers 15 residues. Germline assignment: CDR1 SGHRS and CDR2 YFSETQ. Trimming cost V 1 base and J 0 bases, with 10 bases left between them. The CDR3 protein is CASSLYTGVNTEAFF. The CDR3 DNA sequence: TGCGCCAGCAGCTTGTATACGGGGGTGAACACTGAAGCTTTCTTT. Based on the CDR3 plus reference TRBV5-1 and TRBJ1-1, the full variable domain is KAGVTQTPRYLIKTRGQQVTLSCSPISGHRSVSWYQQTPGQGLQFLFEYFSETQRNKGNFPGRFSGRQFSNSRSEMNVSTLELGDSALYLCASSLYTGVNTEAFFGQGTRLTVV.

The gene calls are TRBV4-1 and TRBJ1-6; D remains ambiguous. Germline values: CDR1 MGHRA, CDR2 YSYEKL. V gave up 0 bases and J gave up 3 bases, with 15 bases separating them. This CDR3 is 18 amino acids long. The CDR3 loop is CASSQDGNDYFYNSPLHF. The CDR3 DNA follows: TGCGCCAGCAGCCAAGATGGAAACGACTACTTCTATAATTCACCCCTCCACTTT.

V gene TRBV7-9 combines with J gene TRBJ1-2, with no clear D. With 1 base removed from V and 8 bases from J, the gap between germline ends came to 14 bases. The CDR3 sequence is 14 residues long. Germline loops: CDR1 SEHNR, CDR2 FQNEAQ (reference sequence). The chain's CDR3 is CASSLVSLSYGYTF. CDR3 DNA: TGTGCCAGCAGCTTAGTTAGCTTGTCGTACGGCTACACCTTC.

In nucleotides, the CDR3 is TGCGCCAGCAGCCTTACCCCGGGACTAGCGGGAGGAAGGCCCGGGGAGCTGTTTTTT. This encodes CASSLTPGLAGGRPGELFF. This chain links TRBV5-1 with TRBJ2-2, with 15 bases that match TRBD2. CDR1 is SGHRS and CDR2 is YFSETQ in the germline V gene. J gave up 6 bases and V 4 bases, and 13 bases lay outside the gene matches. The CDR3 totals 19 residues.

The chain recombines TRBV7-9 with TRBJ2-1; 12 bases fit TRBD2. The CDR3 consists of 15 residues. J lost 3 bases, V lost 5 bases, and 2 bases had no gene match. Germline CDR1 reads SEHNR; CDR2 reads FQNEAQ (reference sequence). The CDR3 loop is CASSRLAGVYNEQFF. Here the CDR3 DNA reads TGTGCCAGCAGCCGACTAGCGGGGGTCTACAATGAGCAGTTCTTC.

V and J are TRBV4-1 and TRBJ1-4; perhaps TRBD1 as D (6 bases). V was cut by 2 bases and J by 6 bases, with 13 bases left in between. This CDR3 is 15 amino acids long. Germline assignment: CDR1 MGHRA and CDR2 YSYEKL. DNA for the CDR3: TGCGCCAGCAGCCAACTGGGACATCGGGATGAAAAACTGTTTTTT. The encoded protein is CASSQLGHRDEKLFF.

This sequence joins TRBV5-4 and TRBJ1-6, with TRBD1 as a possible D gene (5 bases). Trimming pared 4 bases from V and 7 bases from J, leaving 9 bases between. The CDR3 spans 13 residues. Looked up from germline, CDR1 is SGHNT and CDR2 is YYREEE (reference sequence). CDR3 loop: CASSVDNNSPLHF. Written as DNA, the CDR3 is TGTGCCAGCAGCGTGGACAACAATTCACCCCTCCACTTT.

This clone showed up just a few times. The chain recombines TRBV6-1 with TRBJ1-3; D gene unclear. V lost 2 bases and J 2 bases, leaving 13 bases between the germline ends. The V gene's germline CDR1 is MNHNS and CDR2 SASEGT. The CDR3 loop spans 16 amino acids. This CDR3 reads CASSETITVPGNTIYF. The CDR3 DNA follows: TGTGCCAGCAGTGAAACCATAACGGTCCCTGGAAACACCATATATTTT.

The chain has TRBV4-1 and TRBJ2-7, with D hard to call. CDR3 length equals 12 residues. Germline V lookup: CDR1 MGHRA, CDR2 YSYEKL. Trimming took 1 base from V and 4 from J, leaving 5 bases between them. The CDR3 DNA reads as TGCGCCAGCAGCCAAGGGGCATACGAGCAGTACTTC. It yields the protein CASSQGAYEQYF.